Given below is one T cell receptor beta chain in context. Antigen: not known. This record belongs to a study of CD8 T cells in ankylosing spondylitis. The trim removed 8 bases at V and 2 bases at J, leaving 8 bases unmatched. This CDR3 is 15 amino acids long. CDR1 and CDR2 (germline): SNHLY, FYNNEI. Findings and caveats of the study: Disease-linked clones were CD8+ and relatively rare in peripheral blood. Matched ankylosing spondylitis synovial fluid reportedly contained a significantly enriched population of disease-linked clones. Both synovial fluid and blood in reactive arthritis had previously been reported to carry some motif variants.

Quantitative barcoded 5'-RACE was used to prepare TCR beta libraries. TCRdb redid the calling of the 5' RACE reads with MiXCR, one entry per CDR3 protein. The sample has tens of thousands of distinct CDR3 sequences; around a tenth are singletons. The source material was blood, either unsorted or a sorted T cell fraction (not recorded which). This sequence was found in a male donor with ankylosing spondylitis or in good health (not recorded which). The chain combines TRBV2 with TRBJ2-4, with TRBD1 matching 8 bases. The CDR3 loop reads CASQYRGKTKNIQYF. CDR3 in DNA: TGTGCCAGCCAGTACAGGGGGAAGACCAAAAACATTCAGTACTTC.